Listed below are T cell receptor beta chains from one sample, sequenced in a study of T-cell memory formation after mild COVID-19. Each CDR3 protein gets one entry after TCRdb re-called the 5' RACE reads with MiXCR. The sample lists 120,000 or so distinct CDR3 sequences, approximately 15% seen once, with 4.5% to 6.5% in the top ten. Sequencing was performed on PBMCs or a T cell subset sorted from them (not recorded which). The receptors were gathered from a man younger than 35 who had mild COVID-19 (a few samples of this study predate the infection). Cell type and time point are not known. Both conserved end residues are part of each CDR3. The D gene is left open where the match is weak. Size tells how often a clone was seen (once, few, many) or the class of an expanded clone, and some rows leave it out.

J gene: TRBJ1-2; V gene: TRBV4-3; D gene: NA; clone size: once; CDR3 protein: CASSQDGPDGYTF; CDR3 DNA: TGCGCCAGCAGCCAAGATGGCCCCGATGGCTACACCTTC
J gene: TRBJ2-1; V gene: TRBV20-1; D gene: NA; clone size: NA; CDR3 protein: CSIYDLASAAEQFF; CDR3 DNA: TGCAGTATATACGACCTAGCGTCGGCCGCGGAGCAGTTCTTC
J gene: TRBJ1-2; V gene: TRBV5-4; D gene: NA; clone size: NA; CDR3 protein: CASSLSREDGYTF; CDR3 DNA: TGTGCCAGCAGCTTGTCCAGGGAAGATGGCTACACCTTC
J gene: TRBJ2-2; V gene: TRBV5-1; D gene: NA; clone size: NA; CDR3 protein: CASSGGNTGELFF; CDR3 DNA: TGCGCCAGCAGTGGCGGTAACACCGGGGAGCTGTTTTTT
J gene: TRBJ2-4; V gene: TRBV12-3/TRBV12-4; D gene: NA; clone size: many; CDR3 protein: CASSPPMAGDIQYF; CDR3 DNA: TGTGCCAGCAGCCCCCCCATGGCAGGTGACATTCAGTACTTC
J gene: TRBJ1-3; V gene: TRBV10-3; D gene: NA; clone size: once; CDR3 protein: CAIDTGSGGNTIYF; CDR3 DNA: TGTGCCATCGATACAGGTTCTGGTGGAAACACCATATATTTT
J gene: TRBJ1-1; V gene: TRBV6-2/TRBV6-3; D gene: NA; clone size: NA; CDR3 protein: CASSYGGGWTVNTEAFF; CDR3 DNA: TGTGCCAGCAGTTACGGGGGAGGTTGGACAGTGAACACTGAAGCTTTCTTT
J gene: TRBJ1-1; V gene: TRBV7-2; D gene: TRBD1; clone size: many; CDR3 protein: CASSPRRTGNEWRTEAFF; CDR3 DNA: TGTGCCAGCAGCCCCCGCCGGACAGGGAATGAATGGAGGACTGAAGCTTTCTTT
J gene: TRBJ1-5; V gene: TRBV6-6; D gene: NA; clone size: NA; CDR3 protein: CASSYRTHSQPQHF; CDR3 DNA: TGTGCCAGCAGTTATAGGACACATTCTCAGCCCCAGCATTTT
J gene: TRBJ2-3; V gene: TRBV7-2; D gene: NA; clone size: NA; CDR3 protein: CASSLRRGSSTDTQYF; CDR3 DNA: TGTGCCAGCAGCTTGCGCCGGGGATCTAGCACAGATACGCAGTATTTT
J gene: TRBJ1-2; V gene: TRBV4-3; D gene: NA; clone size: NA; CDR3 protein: CASSQWVGGAGYGYTF; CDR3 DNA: TGCGCCAGCAGCCAATGGGTGGGAGGGGCAGGCTATGGCTACACCTTC
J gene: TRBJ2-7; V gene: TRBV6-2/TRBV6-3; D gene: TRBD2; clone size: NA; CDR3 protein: CASRTSSYEQYF; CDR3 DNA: TGTGCCAGCCGGACTAGCTCCTACGAGCAGTACTTC
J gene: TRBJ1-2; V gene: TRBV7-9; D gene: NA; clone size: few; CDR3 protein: CASSDSGRIYGYTF; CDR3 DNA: TGTGCCAGCAGCGACTCCGGGAGAATCTATGGCTACACCTTC
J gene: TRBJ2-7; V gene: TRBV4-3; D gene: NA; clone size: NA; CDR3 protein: CASSRDPTGEQYF; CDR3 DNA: TGCGCCAGCAGCCGGGACCCTACGGGTGAGCAGTACTTC
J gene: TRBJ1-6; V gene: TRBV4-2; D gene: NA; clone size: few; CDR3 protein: CASSQGGGVNSPLHF; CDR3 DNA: TGTGCCAGCAGCCAAGGGGGGGGGGTCAACTCACCCCTCCACTTT
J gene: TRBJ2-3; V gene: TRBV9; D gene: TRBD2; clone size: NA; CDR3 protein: CASSVGTSRGSTDTQYF; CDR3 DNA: TGTGCCAGCAGCGTAGGGACTAGCCGGGGGTCCACAGATACGCAGTATTTT
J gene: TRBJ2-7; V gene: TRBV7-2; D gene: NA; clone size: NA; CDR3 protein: CASSFRGEQYF; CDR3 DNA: TGTGCCAGCAGCTTTCGGGGGGAGCAGTACTTC
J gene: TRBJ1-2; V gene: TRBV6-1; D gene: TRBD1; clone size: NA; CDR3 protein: CASSEGQGPNYGYTF; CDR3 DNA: TGTGCCAGCAGTGAAGGACAGGGACCGAACTATGGCTACACCTTC
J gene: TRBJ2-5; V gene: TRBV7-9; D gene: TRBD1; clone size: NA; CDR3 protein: CASSTLGQGEETQYF; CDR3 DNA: TGTGCCAGCAGCACCTTGGGACAGGGGGAAGAGACCCAGTACTTC
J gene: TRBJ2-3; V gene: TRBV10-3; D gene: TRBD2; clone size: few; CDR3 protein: CAISDELAGADTQYF; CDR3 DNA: TGTGCCATCAGTGATGAACTAGCGGGGGCAGATACGCAGTATTTT
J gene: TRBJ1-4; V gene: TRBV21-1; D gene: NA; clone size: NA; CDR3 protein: CASSKDEKLFF; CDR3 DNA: TGTGCCAGCAGCAAAGATGAAAAACTGTTTTTT
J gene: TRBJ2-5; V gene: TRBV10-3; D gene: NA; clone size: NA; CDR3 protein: CAISEPSFRVQETQYF; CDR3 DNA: TGTGCCATCAGTGAGCCATCGTTCAGGGTCCAAGAGACCCAGTACTTC
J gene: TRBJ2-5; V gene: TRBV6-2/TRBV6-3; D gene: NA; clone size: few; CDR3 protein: CASSSRARGGETQYF; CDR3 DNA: TGTGCCAGCAGTTCCAGGGCCAGGGGTGGAGAGACCCAGTACTTC
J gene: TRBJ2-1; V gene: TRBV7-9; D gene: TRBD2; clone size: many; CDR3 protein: CASSSRAGGPVF; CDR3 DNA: TGTGCCAGCAGCTCGCGAGCGGGGGGGCCGGTCTTC
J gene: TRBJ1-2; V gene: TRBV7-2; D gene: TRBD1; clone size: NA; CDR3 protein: CASSFGGTGAFYGYTF; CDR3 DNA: TGTGCCAGCAGCTTTGGGGGGACAGGGGCCTTCTATGGCTACACCTTC
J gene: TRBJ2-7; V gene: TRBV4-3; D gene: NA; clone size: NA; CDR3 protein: CASSYDTGYEQYF; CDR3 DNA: TGCGCCAGCAGCTACGACACTGGGTACGAGCAGTACTTC
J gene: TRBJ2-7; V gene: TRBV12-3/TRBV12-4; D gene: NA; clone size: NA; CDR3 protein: CASSSRLGQFYF; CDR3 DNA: TGTGCCAGCAGCTCCCGTTTGGGGCAGTTCTACTTC
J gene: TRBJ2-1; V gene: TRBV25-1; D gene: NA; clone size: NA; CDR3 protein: CASSDSVSSYNEQFF; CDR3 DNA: TGTGCCAGCAGTGATAGCGTAAGCTCCTACAATGAGCAGTTCTTC
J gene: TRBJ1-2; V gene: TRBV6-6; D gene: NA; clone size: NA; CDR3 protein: CASSYDPANYGYTF; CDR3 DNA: TGTGCCAGCAGTTACGATCCAGCTAACTATGGCTACACCTTC
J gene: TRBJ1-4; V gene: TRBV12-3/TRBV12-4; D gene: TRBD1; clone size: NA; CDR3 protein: CASSSLETGWNEKLFF; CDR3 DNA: TGTGCCAGCAGTTCCCTGGAGACAGGGTGGAATGAAAAACTGTTTTTT
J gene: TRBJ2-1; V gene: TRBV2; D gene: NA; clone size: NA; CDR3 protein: CASSEDSYNEQFF; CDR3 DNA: TGTGCCAGCAGTGAGGACAGCTACAATGAGCAGTTCTTC
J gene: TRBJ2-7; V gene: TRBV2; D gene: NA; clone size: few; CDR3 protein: CASNSRRWLGEQYF; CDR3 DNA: TGTGCCAGCAATTCCAGGCGTTGGCTCGGCGAGCAGTACTTC
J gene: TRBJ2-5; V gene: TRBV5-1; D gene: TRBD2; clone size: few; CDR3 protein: CASSLGTAGEETQYF; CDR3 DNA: TGCGCCAGCAGCTTGGGGACAGCGGGGGAAGAGACCCAGTACTTC
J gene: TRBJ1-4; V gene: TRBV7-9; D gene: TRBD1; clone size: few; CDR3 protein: CASSLGTGPEKLFF; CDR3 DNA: TGTGCCAGCAGCTTGGGGACAGGACCTGAAAAACTGTTTTTT
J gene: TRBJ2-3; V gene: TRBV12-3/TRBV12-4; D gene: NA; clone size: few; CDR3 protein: CASSFYAGSTDTQYF; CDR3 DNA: TGTGCCAGCAGTTTCTATGCAGGTTCCACAGATACGCAGTATTTT
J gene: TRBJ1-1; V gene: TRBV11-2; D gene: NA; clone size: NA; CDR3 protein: CASSLGRVTYMRNPEAFF; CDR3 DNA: TGTGCCAGCAGCTTAGGGAGGGTCACCTATATGCGGAATCCTGAAGCTTTCTTT
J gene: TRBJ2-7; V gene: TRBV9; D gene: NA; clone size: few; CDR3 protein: CASSVAGNGPYEQYF; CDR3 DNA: TGTGCCAGCAGCGTAGCGGGGAATGGTCCCTACGAGCAGTACTTC
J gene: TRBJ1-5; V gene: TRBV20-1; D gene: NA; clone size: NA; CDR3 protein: CSVARLSNSNQPQHF; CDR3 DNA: TGCAGTGTAGCCCGACTTTCAAATAGCAATCAGCCCCAGCATTTT
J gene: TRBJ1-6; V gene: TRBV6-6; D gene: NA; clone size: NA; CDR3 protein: CASTTHREGFNLHF; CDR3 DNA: TGTGCCAGCACCACACATCGAGAAGGGTTTAACCTCCACTTT
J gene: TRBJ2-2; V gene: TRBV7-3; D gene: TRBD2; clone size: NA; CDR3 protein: CASSQRGDTGELFF; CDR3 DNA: TGTGCCAGCAGCCAGCGGGGGGACACCGGGGAGCTGTTTTTT
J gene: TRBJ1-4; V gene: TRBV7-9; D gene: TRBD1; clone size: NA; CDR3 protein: CASSSAPGQPNEKLFF; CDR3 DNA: TGTGCCAGCAGCTCTGCCCCGGGACAGCCTAATGAAAAACTGTTTTTT
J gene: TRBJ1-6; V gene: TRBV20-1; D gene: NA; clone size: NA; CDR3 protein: CSASPPGRRSPLHF; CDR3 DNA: TGCAGTGCTAGCCCACCAGGGAGACGGTCACCCCTCCACTTT
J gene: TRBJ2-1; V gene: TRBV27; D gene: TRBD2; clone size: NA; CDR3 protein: CASSRPGTINEQFF; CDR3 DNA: TGTGCCAGCAGTCGCCCCGGGACTATCAACGAGCAGTTCTTC
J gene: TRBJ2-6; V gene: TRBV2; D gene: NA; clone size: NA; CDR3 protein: CASKTSSGANVLTF; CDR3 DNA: TGTGCCAGCAAAACTAGCTCTGGGGCCAACGTCCTGACTTTC
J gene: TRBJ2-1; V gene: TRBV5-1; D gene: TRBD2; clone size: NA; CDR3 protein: CASSLWSSGGYEQFF; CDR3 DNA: TGCGCCAGCAGCTTGTGGTCTAGCGGGGGTTATGAGCAGTTCTTC
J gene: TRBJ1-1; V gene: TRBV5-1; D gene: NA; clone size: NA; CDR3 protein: CASSAGSYTEAFF; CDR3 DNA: TGCGCCAGCAGTGCGGGTTCCTACACTGAAGCTTTCTTT
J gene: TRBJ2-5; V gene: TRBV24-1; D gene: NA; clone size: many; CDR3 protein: CATSDGSQETQYF; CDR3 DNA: TGTGCCACCAGTGACGGGAGCCAAGAGACCCAGTACTTC
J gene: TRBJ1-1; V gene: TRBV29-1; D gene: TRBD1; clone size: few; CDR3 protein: CSVEVTGGTEAFF; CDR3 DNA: TGCAGCGTTGAAGTGACAGGGGGCACTGAAGCTTTCTTT